Each of the 18 T cell receptor beta chains below was sequenced from the same sample in a study of blood T cells in healthy people across ages. A J-beta primer mix and a sample-barcoded 5' primer were used in a second PCR of roughly 7 to 12 cycles. TCRdb re-analysed the 5' RACE reads in MiXCR, keeping a single row per CDR3 protein. The data contain some 1,800,000 distinct CDR3 sequences, about two fifths of them singletons. The sequenced sample consisted of blood. All receptors come from a human donor in good health.

This clonotype was counted a few times. CDR3 coding DNA: TGTGCCAGCAGCTTTAACAGTATCAATGGCTACACCTTC. Amino acid sequence: CASSFNSINGYTF. The chain couples TRBV7-9 to TRBJ1-2, with D hard to call. V gave up 3 bases and J gave up 6 bases, with 11 bases separating them. The CDR3 is 13 residues long. Germline CDR1 reads SEHNR; CDR2 reads FQNEAQ (reference sequence).

This clonotype was counted at least ten times. The chain is built from TRBV7-3 and TRBJ2-1; D gene ambiguous. Germline CDR1 and CDR2: SGHTA and FQGTGA. CDR3 length: 14 amino acids. V was clipped by 2 bases and J by 8 bases, with 13 bases between them. The CDR3 DNA is TGTGCCAGCAGCTTACGCCCTGCCTGGGATGAGCAGTTCTTC. Encoded protein: CASSLRPAWDEQFF.

This chain joins TRBV20-1 and TRBJ1-4; D not certain. V lost 6 bases to trimming and J lost 3 bases, with 11 bases between them. This CDR3 is built from 13 residues. CDR1 is DFQATT, CDR2 SNEGSKA, per germline (reference sequence). The DNA for the CDR3 is TGCAGTGCCCCGGTCACCTCTAATGAAAAACTGTTTTTT. Amino acids: CSAPVTSNEKLFF.

This sequence joins TRBV19 and TRBJ2-7, with D maybe TRBD2 (6 bases). With the DNA end fitting TRBJ2-5 better, the J assignment may be wrong. Looked up from germline, CDR1 is LNHDA and CDR2 is SQIVND (reference sequence). The CDR3 is made up of 14 amino acids. CDR3 sequence: CASTGPQGGETQYF. Written as DNA, the CDR3 is TGTGCCAGTACCGGTCCTCAGGGAGGAGAGACCCAGTACTTC.

This clonotype was seen more than once but under ten times. The V gene is TRBV4-3, the J gene TRBJ1-2, with D possibly TRBD1 on 6 matching bases. V dropped 0 bases and J dropped 4 bases, with 9 bases sitting between them. This CDR3 is built from 14 residues. Germline V gene data show CDR1 as LGHNA and CDR2 as YSLEER. The chain's CDR3 is CASSQDQGSYGYTF. CDR3 nucleotide sequence: TGCGCCAGCAGCCAAGATCAGGGGAGCTATGGCTACACCTTC.

This clonotype was seen a few times. This sequence joins TRBV24-1 and TRBJ2-7; 9 bases are shared with TRBD1. V was pared by 9 bases and J by 7 bases, with 9 bases of the junction left unmatched. The CDR3 is made up of 13 amino acids. Germline CDR1 and CDR2: KGHDR and SFDVKD. The CDR3 region has the DNA TGTGCCACCTCCGGGACAGGGCAGTGGGAGCAGTACTTC. Protein product: CATSGTGQWEQYF.

This sequence joins TRBV7-2 and TRBJ1-2; no clear D. Germline loops: CDR1 SGHTA, CDR2 FQGNSA. Deletions cut 2 bases from V and 8 bases from J, with 15 bases between. The CDR3 consists of 14 residues. The CDR3 nucleotides read TGTGCCAGCAGCTTAATTCTGCCCATGGTAGGCTACACCTTC. Translating it yields CASSLILPMVGYTF. Drawing the rest from reference TRBV7-2 and TRBJ1-2, the complete variable domain is GAGVSQSPSNKVTEKGKDVELRCDPISGHTALYWYRQSLGQGLEFLIYFQGNSAPDKSGLPSDRFSAERTGGSVSTLTIQRTQQEDSAVYLCASSLILPMVGYTFGSGTRLTVV.

The gene calls are TRBV3-1 and TRBJ1-2; D is unresolved. CDR3 length: 13 amino acids. V lost 0 bases and J 5 bases, leaving 7 bases between the germline ends. Germline loops: CDR1 LGHDT, CDR2 YNNKEL (reference sequence). The DNA for the CDR3 is TGTGCCAGCAGCCAAGATCAACAGTATGGCTACACCTTC. It translates to CASSQDQQYGYTF.

The J gene is TRBJ1-5, the V gene TRBV6-1, with 7 bases aligning to TRBD1. With the DNA end fitting TRBJ2-3 better, the J assignment may be wrong. The germline V gene has CDR1 MNHNS and CDR2 SASEGT. This CDR3 is built from 14 residues. CDR3 nucleotide sequence: TGTGCCAGCAGTAAAAGACAGGGCGGAGATACGCAGTATTTT. It yields the protein CASSKRQGGDTQYF.

This clonotype was seen ten or more times. The chain couples TRBV6-1 to TRBJ2-1; 8 nucleotides align to TRBD1. This CDR3 region has 15 residues. CDR1 MNHNS and CDR2 SASEGT come from the germline V gene. V trimming: 6 bases; J trimming: 3 bases; junction bases outside the gene matches: 7. The CDR3 loop reads CASSNQGADYNEQFF. The DNA of the CDR3 is TGTGCCAGCAGCAACCAGGGGGCCGACTACAATGAGCAGTTCTTC.

This rearrangement joins TRBV7-3 to TRBJ1-2; D not resolved. V was clipped by 8 bases and J by 4 bases, with 11 bases between them. CDR1 and CDR2 from the germline V gene are SGHTA and FQGTGA. This CDR3 contains 12 residues. The CDR3 loop is CASLARCYGYTF. CDR3 nucleotides: TGTGCCAGCTTAGCCAGGTGCTATGGCTACACCTTC.

V and J are TRBV7-3 and TRBJ2-7; D is perhaps TRBD1 (5 bases). Germline CDR1 reads SGHTA; CDR2 reads FQGTGA. The CDR3 contains 15 residues. The V gene lost 2 bases and the J gene lost 2 bases, with 13 bases spanning the gap. CDR3 DNA: TGTGCCAGCAGCTTATCGTCAGGGATCGCCTACGAGCAGTACTTC. Its protein product is CASSLSSGIAYEQYF.

The J gene is TRBJ2-6, the V gene TRBV11-2, with D perhaps assigned TRBD1 or TRBD2 (5 bases each). The CDR3 is made up of 16 amino acids. Germline V CDR1 and CDR2: SGHAT, FQNNGV. Trimming removed 1 base at V and 9 bases at J, with 16 bases between. The CDR3 protein is CASSLVGTRGDNVLTF. The CDR3 DNA is TGTGCCAGCAGCTTAGTAGGGACCCGAGGTGACAACGTCCTGACTTTC. Full variable domain (missing parts from reference TRBV11-2 and TRBJ2-6): EAGVAQSPRYKIIEKRQSVAFWCNPISGHATLYWYQQILGQGPKLLIQFQNNGVVDDSQLPKDRFSAERLKGVDSTLKIQPAKLEDSAVYLCASSLVGTRGDNVLTFGAGSRLTVL.

This clonotype was seen a few times. The chain couples TRBV6-2 or TRBV6-3 to TRBJ1-2; TRBD1 agrees at 11 bases. This CDR3 region has 15 residues. Germline-derived CDR1 and CDR2 are MNHEY and SVGEGT. V was clipped by 6 bases and J by 5 bases; unmatched bases: 8. The CDR3 coding sequence is TGTGCCAGCAGGCCGCCGGGACAGGGGGTATATGGCTACACCTTC. Its translation: CASRPPGQGVYGYTF.

Here the CDR3 DNA reads TGTGCCAGCAGCACAAACAAAGAGGGACAGGGAGGACTAACCGGGGAGCTGTTTTTT. It translates to CASSTNKEGQGGLTGELFF. The rearrangement links TRBV9 to TRBJ2-2; 9 bases match TRBD1. CDR3 size: 19 residues. In germline, CDR1 is SGDLS, CDR2 YYNGEE. The V segment lost 4 bases and the J segment 5 bases; nucleotides outside the gene matches: 18.

This chain links TRBV12-3 or TRBV12-4 with TRBJ2-3; a possible D gene is TRBD1 (5 bases). CDR3 length: 13 residues. V was trimmed by 4 bases and J by 10 bases, leaving 15 bases between them. The CDR3 region has the DNA TGTGCCAGCAGTTCTCATCTAGGGGTGGCGCAGTATTTT. Translation gives CASSSHLGVAQYF.

V and J are TRBV28 and TRBJ1-5; D gene uncertain. V was trimmed by 5 bases and J by 2 bases, leaving 13 bases between them. CDR1 and CDR2 from the germline V gene are MDHEN and SYDVKM. The CDR3 is 15 residues long. CDR3 DNA: TGTGCCAGCAGTCTTCTGGGGTATGGCAATCAGCCCCAGCATTTT. This translates into CASSLLGYGNQPQHF.

The chain recombines TRBV6-2 or TRBV6-3 with TRBJ2-7; D unclear. Germline CDR1 reads MNHEY; CDR2 reads SVGEGT. The CDR3 is 13 residues long. Trimming took off 9 bases at V and 2 bases at J, with 14 bases between the two ends. The CDR3 spells CASISDVTYEQYF. CDR3 bases: TGTGCCAGTATCTCGGACGTGACCTACGAGCAGTACTTC.